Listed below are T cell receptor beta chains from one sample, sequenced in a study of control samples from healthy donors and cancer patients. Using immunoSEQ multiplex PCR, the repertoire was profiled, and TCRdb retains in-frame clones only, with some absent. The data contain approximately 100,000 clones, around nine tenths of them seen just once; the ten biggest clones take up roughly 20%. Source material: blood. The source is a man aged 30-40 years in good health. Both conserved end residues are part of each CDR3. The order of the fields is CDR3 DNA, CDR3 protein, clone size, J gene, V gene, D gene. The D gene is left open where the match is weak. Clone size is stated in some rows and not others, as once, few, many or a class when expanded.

TGTGCCAGCAGCAAAACAACAGGGGAGAGGACAGATACGCAGTATTTT CASSKTTGERTDTQYF NA TRBJ2-3 TRBV21-1 NA
TGCGCCAGCAGCCACCGGACCGGGACAGGGGGTTTGAATGAGCAGTTCTTC CASSHRTGTGGLNEQFF NA TRBJ2-1 TRBV4-1 TRBD1
TGTGCCAGCTCACCGTCCCTTACTAGTGTGGCCAAAAACATTCAGTACTTC CASSPSLTSVAKNIQYF NA TRBJ2-4 TRBV18 NA
TGTGCCAGCAGCTTTACAGGGAGACGCTCACCCCTCCACTTT CASSFTGRRSPLHF NA TRBJ1-6 TRBV3-1/TRBV3-2 NA
TGTGCCAGCAGCTTCCCCGGGACAGGCCCTTTCGGCTACACCTTC CASSFPGTGPFGYTF NA TRBJ1-2 TRBV11-3 TRBD1
TGTGCCACCAGTGATTCGACGAGTGTTGGGCCTTGGGATTACTTC CATSDSTSVGPWDYF once TRBJ2-7 TRBV24-1 NA
TGCAGCGGCGGATACGGGATGACAGTGGACACTGAAGCTTTCTTT CSGGYGMTVDTEAFF NA TRBJ1-1 TRBV29-1 NA
TGTGCCAGTAGTATGTCTAGCGGGGGGGCGCGTTGGGTAGAGACCCAGTACTTC CASSMSSGGARWVETQYF NA TRBJ2-5 TRBV19 TRBD2
TGTGCCAGCAGCGTAGGGACAGGGCTCACCTACGAGCAGTACTTC CASSVGTGLTYEQYF once TRBJ2-7 TRBV9 TRBD1
TGTGCCAGCAGAGGATTTGGACAGGGGATGGACGAGCAGTACTTC CASRGFGQGMDEQYF NA TRBJ2-7 TRBV6-6 TRBD1
TGTGCCAGCAGTTGGATTCAAGCGGGGGGGTTCTACAATGAGCAGTTCTTC CASSWIQAGGFYNEQFF NA TRBJ2-1 TRBV6-2/TRBV6-3 TRBD2
TGTGCCAGCAGCCGCGGGACAGTATCCACCGGGGAGCTGTTTTTT CASSRGTVSTGELFF NA TRBJ2-2 TRBV7-9 NA
TGTGCCAGTAGGAAGGACGGACTAATGAACACTGAAGCTTTCTTT CASRKDGLMNTEAFF many TRBJ1-1 TRBV19 NA
TGTGCCAGCGGGGACAGGGGGAACATTCAGTACTTC CASGDRGNIQYF NA TRBJ2-4 TRBV12-3/TRBV12-4 TRBD1
TGTGCCAGCAGCCCAACAGGGGATGAGCAGTTCTTC CASSPTGDEQFF NA TRBJ2-1 TRBV12-3/TRBV12-4 TRBD1
TGCGCCAGCAGTCAACCGGACAGTTACAATGAGCAGTTCTTC CASSQPDSYNEQFF NA TRBJ2-1 TRBV23-1 NA
TGTGCTAGTGGTTTGGGGGTTGTACCCGAAGGGGGTTCCGATACGCAGTATTTT CASGLGVVPEGGSDTQYF NA TRBJ2-3 TRBV12-5 NA
TGTGCCAGCTCTGTCGGACGGGACTACGAGCAGTACTTC CASSVGRDYEQYF NA TRBJ2-7 TRBV18 NA
TGTGCCAGCAGCGGGGGATTTGCCTACAATGAGCAGTTCTTC CASSGGFAYNEQFF NA TRBJ2-1 TRBV7-9 NA
TGTGCCAGCAGTTTTGTCGATCAGCCCCAGCATTTT CASSFVDQPQHF NA TRBJ1-5 TRBV12-3/TRBV12-4 NA
TGTGCCAGCAGCTTAAGTAGCCGTAATGAGCAGTTCTTC CASSLSSRNEQFF NA TRBJ2-1 TRBV7-3 NA
TGTGCCAGCAGCATAACTGAGGCTGGAAACACCATATATTTT CASSITEAGNTIYF NA TRBJ1-3 TRBV2 NA
TGTGCCAGCAGCTTAGCAGGGGGCAGGGAGGATGAGCAGTTCTTC CASSLAGGREDEQFF NA TRBJ2-1 TRBV7-9 NA
TGTGCCAGCAGCCAACGAACCCGGGCTAGCGGGGGGGCTCTGTTCTTC CASSQRTRASGGALFF once TRBJ2-1 TRBV3-1/TRBV3-2 TRBD2
TGTGCCAGCAGTTTAAGACTGGAGCAGTTCTTC CASSLRLEQFF NA TRBJ2-1 TRBV28 NA
TGCGCCAGCAGCTTGGGACTAGCGCCCTACGAGCAGTACTTC CASSLGLAPYEQYF NA TRBJ2-7 TRBV5-1 TRBD2
TGTGCCAGCAGCGTCATTATCACAGATACGCAGTATTTT CASSVIITDTQYF NA TRBJ2-3 TRBV11-2 NA
TGTGCCAGCAGCCTGGACCGCCATTCAAACAATGAGCAGTTCTTC CASSLDRHSNNEQFF NA TRBJ2-1 TRBV7-7 NA
TGTGCCAGCAGCCCGGGACTAGCGGGGTCATATACGCAGTATTTT CASSPGLAGSYTQYF NA TRBJ2-3 TRBV6-5 TRBD2
TGTGCCAGCAGCAGACTCACTGATACGCAGTATTTT CASSRLTDTQYF NA TRBJ2-3 TRBV3-1/TRBV3-2 NA
TGTGCCAGCAGCCTTGGGGGGACTAGCCCCTACGAGCAGTACTTC CASSLGGTSPYEQYF NA TRBJ2-7 TRBV5-6 TRBD2
TGTGCCAGCAGCCAAGATTGGGTCACATACACCGGGGAGCTGTTTTTT CASSQDWVTYTGELFF NA TRBJ2-2 TRBV4-2 NA
TGTGCCAGCAGCCCGTCCGGGGCTAGCGGGCTCAATGAGCAGTTCTTC CASSPSGASGLNEQFF NA TRBJ2-1 TRBV9 TRBD2
TGTGCCTGGAGTCTAGTTAATGCTAATCAGCCCCAGCATTTT CAWSLVNANQPQHF NA TRBJ1-5 TRBV30 NA
TGCGCCAGCAGCCCCGAGGGCCTCACCGGGGAGCTGTTTTTT CASSPEGLTGELFF NA TRBJ2-2 TRBV5-1 NA
TGCAGCGTTGGAGGACAGGCCCCTAACTATGGCTACACCTTC CSVGGQAPNYGYTF NA TRBJ1-2 TRBV29-1 TRBD1
TGTGCCAGCAGCCAGGGGGGGGCGCAAAGGTCTGGAAACACCATATATTTT CASSQGGAQRSGNTIYF NA TRBJ1-3 TRBV11-2 TRBD1
TGTGCCAGCAGCCACTCCGGGACAGGGGGCTACTATGGCTACACCTTC CASSHSGTGGYYGYTF few TRBJ1-2 TRBV4-2 TRBD1
TGCGCCAGCAGACAGGGGGCCCAAGAGACCCAGTACTTC CASRQGAQETQYF NA TRBJ2-5 TRBV4-1 TRBD1
TGTGCCAGCAGCTTAGCGGAGGGGGCAAACAATGAGCAGTTCTTC CASSLAEGANNEQFF NA TRBJ2-1 TRBV7-8 NA
TGTGCCAGTAGTCCAGGGCACACAGATACGCAGTATTTT CASSPGHTDTQYF once TRBJ2-3 TRBV19 NA
TGTGCCAGCAGCTTAAGCGGGGGGGCGGATACGCAGTATTTT CASSLSGGADTQYF NA TRBJ2-3 TRBV7-3 TRBD2
TGTGCTAGTGGTTTGCTAACCCCCGTCCCTAATTCACCCCTCCACTTT CASGLLTPVPNSPLHF NA TRBJ1-6 TRBV12-5 NA
TGCGCCAGCAGCCAAGACCCGGGACAGAGCATGAACACTGAAGCTTTCTTT CASSQDPGQSMNTEAFF NA TRBJ1-1 TRBV4-1 TRBD1
TGTGCCAGCAGCGTAGCTGGGGGGCCGGGCACTGAAGCTTTCTTT CASSVAGGPGTEAFF once TRBJ1-1 TRBV9 NA
TGTGCCTGGGACCCGGGACAGGGAGACAATGAGCAGTTCTTC CAWDPGQGDNEQFF NA TRBJ2-1 TRBV30 TRBD1
TGCGCCAGCAGCTTGGAGGGGACTAGCGGGGGACAAGAGACCCAGTACTTC CASSLEGTSGGQETQYF NA TRBJ2-5 TRBV5-1 TRBD2
TGCAGTGCTAGACCGAGAGATACGCAGTATTTT CSARPRDTQYF NA TRBJ2-3 TRBV20-1 NA
TGCAGCGTTACAGGGGCGCTCCTCCAAGAGACCCAGTACTTC CSVTGALLQETQYF NA TRBJ2-5 TRBV29-1 TRBD1